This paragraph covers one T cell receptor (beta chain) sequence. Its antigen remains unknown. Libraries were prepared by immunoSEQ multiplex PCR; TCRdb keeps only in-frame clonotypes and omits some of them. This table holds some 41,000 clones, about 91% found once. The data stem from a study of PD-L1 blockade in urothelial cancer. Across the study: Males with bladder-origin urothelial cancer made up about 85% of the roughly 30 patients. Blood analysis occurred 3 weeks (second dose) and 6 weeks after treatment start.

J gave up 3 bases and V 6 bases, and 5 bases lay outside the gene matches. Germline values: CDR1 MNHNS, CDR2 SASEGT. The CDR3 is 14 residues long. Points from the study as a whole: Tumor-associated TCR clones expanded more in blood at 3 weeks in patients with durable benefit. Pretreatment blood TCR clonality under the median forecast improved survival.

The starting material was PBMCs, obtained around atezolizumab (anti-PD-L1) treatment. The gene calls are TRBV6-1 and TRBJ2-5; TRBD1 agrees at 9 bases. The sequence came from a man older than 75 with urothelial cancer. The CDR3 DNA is TGTGCCAGCAGGACCTGGACAGGGGAAGAGACCCAGTACTTC. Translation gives CASRTWTGEETQYF.